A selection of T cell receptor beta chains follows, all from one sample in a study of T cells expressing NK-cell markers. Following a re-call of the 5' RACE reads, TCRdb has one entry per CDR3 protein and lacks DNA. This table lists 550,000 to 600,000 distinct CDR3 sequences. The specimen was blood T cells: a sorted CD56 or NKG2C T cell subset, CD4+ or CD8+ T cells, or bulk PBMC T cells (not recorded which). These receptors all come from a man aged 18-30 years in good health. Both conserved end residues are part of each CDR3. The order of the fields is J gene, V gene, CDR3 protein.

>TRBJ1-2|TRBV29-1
CSVEDREAVGNYGYTF
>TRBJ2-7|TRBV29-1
CSVIEGHAPFEQYF
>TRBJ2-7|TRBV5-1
CASSPGGLSASYEQYF
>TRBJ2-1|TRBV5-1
CASSFSGVYNEQFF
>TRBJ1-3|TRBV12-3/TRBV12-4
CASTLRAALSGNTIYF
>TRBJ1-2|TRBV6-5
CASSYSTGATYGYTF
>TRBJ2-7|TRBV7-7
CASSSKLAGFYEQYF
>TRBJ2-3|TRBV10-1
CASSELPGLGGDTQYF
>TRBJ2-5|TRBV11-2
CASRLTAYQETQYF
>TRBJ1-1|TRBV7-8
CASSLDYRRRAEAFF
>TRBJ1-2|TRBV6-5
CASFRVVGGYTF
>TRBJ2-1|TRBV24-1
CATSDRDRRHNEQFF
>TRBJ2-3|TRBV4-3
CASSQASTSTDTQYF
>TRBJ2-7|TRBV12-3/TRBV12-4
CASRRTGLYEQYF
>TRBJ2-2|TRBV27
CASSGRVTATGELFF
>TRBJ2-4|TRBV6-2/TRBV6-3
CASSYLLSRGTTIAKNIQYF
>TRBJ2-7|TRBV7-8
CASSPSSGTGSREQYF
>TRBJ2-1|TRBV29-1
CSVLRDSGEQFF
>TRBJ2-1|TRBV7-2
CASSSRTGYNEQFF
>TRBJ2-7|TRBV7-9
CASSLVARDRTFYEQYF
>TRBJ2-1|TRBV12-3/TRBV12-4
CASSPHSADPRSYNEQFF
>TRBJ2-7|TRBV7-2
CASSLAIGRASYEQYF